Included here is one T cell receptor beta chain sequence, with context. This entry comes from a study of blood T cell repertoires in COVID-19. The wider study: The United States, Italy and Spain supplied acute and convalescent COVID-19 samples.

The method was immunoSEQ multiplex PCR; TCRdb's version includes in-frame clones alone and lacks a portion of them. This table has about 200,000 clones, around 75% appearing once. The Seattle site enrolled patients during active infection and followed them longitudinally. Between the trimmed V and J ends, which lost 6 bases and 0 bases, there was a span of 18 bases. The germline V gene has CDR1 SNHLY and CDR2 FYNNEI. The CDR3 is 17 residues long. The rearrangement uses TRBV2 and TRBJ1-5; no clear D. What was sequenced was peripheral blood. The clonotype was recovered from a woman in her thirties or forties with COVID-19, enrolled during active disease. This CDR3 is CASRVSEDPYSNQPQHF. The CDR3 DNA is TGTGCCAGCAGAGTCTCAGAAGATCCGTATAGCAATCAGCCCCAGCATTTT.